These 19 T cell receptor beta chains were sequenced from one sample in a study of T cells in Graves' hyperthyroidism and ophthalmopathy (dated by TCRdb to about 2019). The library was made by multiplex PCR. The reads were generated on an Illumina HiSeq 2000. The TCR beta CDR3 regions were amplified from RNA transcripts. The first round of RT-PCR for the TCR CDR3 was performed with the HTBI primer set and the Qiagen OneStep RT-PCR kit. TCRdb trimmed the raw reads at Q25, called clones with MiXCR and kept productive beta chains. Every CDR3 protein is listed once, alongside the most common genes and DNA of its rows. This sample is represented by about 640,000 distinct CDR3 sequences; around 15% of them were singletons. The ten most abundant clones make up approximately 12% of the sample. Sequenced: blood. The receptor source for this set is a woman aged 45 to 65 with Graves' ophthalmopathy.

This clonotype appeared many times. The chain joins TRBV20-1 to TRBJ1-1; D unclear. This CDR3 comprises 14 residues. CDR1 is DFQATT, CDR2 SNEGSKA, per germline (reference sequence). The CDR3 sequence is CMTSRARLRTEAFF. The CDR3 DNA reads TGCATGACCTCCCGGGCCCGCCTGCGGACTGAAGCTTTCTTT.

This clonotype was seen only a few times. The chain links TRBV2 to TRBJ2-2; D possibly corresponds to TRBD2 (6 bases). The V end was cut by 1 base, the J end by 2 bases, with 8 bases between. This CDR3 spans 15 amino acids. Germline V gene lookup returns CDR1 SNHLY and CDR2 FYNNEI. The CDR3 region is CASSEEGLNTGELFF. DNA for the CDR3: TGTGCCAGCAGTGAAGAGGGACTTAACACCGGGGAGCTGTTTTTT.

This clonotype was found many times. The chain carries TRBV7-9 and TRBJ2-3; 8 bases line up with TRBD2. The CDR3 contains 14 residues. The trim removed 6 bases at V and 10 bases at J, leaving 12 bases unmatched. Germline lookup yields CDR1 SEHNR and CDR2 FQNEAQ (reference sequence). The CDR3 DNA reads TGTGCCAGCAGGGACCGTAGCGGGAAGGAGGCGCAGTATTTT. Amino acids: CASRDRSGKEAQYF.

CDR3 bases: TGTGCCAGTTTACCGTTGACCGGGGAGCTGTTTTTT. This codes for CASLPLTGELFF. The chain employs TRBV19 and TRBJ2-2; D uncertain. CDR1 is LNHDA and CDR2 is SQIVND in the germline V gene (reference sequence). There are 12 residues in the CDR3. The V gene lost 8 bases and the J gene lost 5 bases, with 9 bases spanning the gap. Using reference TRBV19 and TRBJ2-2 for the parts outside the CDR3, the full variable domain is DGGITQSPKYLFRKEGQNVTLSCEQNLNHDAMYWYRQDPGQGLRLIYYSQIVNDFQKGDIAEGYSVSREKKESFPLTVTSAQKNPTAFYLCASLPLTGELFFGEGSRLTVL.

The sample holds many counts of this clonotype. The chain is built from TRBV7-8 and TRBJ1-4, with D unresolved. The CDR3 has 15 amino acids. Germline CDR1 and CDR2: SGHVS and FQNEAQ. Trimming removed 1 base from V and 8 bases from J, with 14 bases in between. The CDR3 nucleotides are TGTGCCAGCAGCTTAGTAGCGGGGTACTACGAAAAACTGTTTTTT. Amino acid sequence: CASSLVAGYYEKLFF. The full variable domain, rest sourced from reference TRBV7-8 and TRBJ1-4, is GAGVSQSPRYKVAKRGQDVALRCDPISGHVSLFWYQQALGQGPEFLTYFQNEAQLDKSGLPSDRFFAERPEGSVSTLKIQRTQQEDSAVYLCASSLVAGYYEKLFFGSGTQLSVL.

A few counts support this clonotype. The rearrangement uses TRBV4-3 and TRBJ1-2; the D is unclear. The CDR3 is 17 residues long. V was cut by 0 bases and J by 1 base, with 15 bases left in between. Germline V CDR1 and CDR2: LGHNA, YSLEER. CDR3 DNA: TGCGCCAGCAGCCAAGATTCAGGAGGCCTACATAACTATGGCTACACCTTC. Its protein is CASSQDSGGLHNYGYTF.

This clonotype showed up many times. The CDR3 coding sequence is TGTGCCAGCAGCTTAGCTGGGAGATTGGGCACAGATACGCAGTATTTT. Residues: CASSLAGRLGTDTQYF. The chain is built from TRBV11-2 and TRBJ2-3; tentatively, D is TRBD2 (5 bases). This CDR3 has 16 amino acids. The germline gives CDR1 SGHAT, CDR2 FQNNGV. The V end lost 1 base, the J end lost 1 base, and 12 bases lay between the germline ends.

This clonotype was seen once. The chain has TRBV20-1 and TRBJ2-1, with D unresolved. Germline CDR1 is DFQATT and CDR2 is SNEGSKA (reference sequence). This CDR3 region has 10 residues. The ends were cut back, 6 bases at V and 10 bases at J, with 10 bases in the middle. CDR3 DNA: TGCAGTGCAACTACAGAGGAGCAGTTCTTC. Translation gives CSATTEEQFF.

Turning to this clonotype: Relative to the germline gene, one junction end is altered; a read error may explain this. The V and J genes are TRBV28 and TRBJ2-2, with a tentative D call TRBD1 (6 bases). The V gene's germline CDR1 is MDHEN and CDR2 SYDVKM. The CDR3 runs to 15 residues. CDR3 nucleotide sequence: TGTGCCTGCAGCGAACCGGGACAGAACACCGGGGAGCTGTTTTTT. Translation: CACSEPGQNTGELFF.

In this sample, this clonotype turned up many times. The chain joins TRBV28 to TRBJ2-7, with D perhaps TRBD2 (5 bases). Per germline, CDR1 MDHEN and CDR2 SYDVKM. The V end was cut by 5 bases, the J end by 0 bases, with 11 bases between. The CDR3 is made up of 14 amino acids. This CDR3 is CASSPIRDSYEQYF. The CDR3, as DNA: TGTGCCAGCAGTCCCATACGGGACTCCTACGAGCAGTACTTC.

At least ten counts were recorded for this clonotype. V is TRBV7-3 and J is TRBJ2-1, with 8 bases aligning to TRBD2. The CDR3 runs 22 residues. Germline lookup yields CDR1 SGHTA and CDR2 FQGTGA. Trimming at V came to 5 bases and at J to 7 bases, leaving 31 bases not matched to a gene. CDR3 region: CASSPYMAVLAGPKGVPNEQFF. DNA of the CDR3: TGTGCCAGCAGCCCGTACATGGCCGTGCTAGCGGGTCCTAAGGGGGTCCCTAATGAGCAGTTCTTC.

Notes on this clonotype: A much larger clone sits a single nucleotide away, making a read error possible. The rearrangement links TRBV20-1 to TRBJ1-2, with D possibly being TRBD1 (5 bases). CDR1 and CDR2 from the germline V gene are DFQATT and SNEGSKA (reference sequence). The V end was cut by 0 bases, the J end by 1 base, with 12 bases between. The CDR3 spans 15 residues. The CDR3 protein is CSARDPGEGNYGYTF. Written as DNA, the CDR3 is TGCAGTGCTAGAGATCCGGGGGAGGGTAACTATGGCTACACCTTC.

As for this clonotype: Just one base apart from a much larger clone, this may be a read error. The chain combines TRBV6-2 or TRBV6-3 with TRBJ1-2; no reliable D call. The CDR3 runs to 14 residues. CDR1 and CDR2 from the germline V gene are MNHEY and SVGEGT. CDR3 loop: CASRYSRATEGYTF. In DNA, the CDR3 is TGTGCCAGCAGATACTCGAGGGCCACGGAGGGCTACACCTTC.

Ten or more counts support this clonotype. This chain links TRBV20-1 with TRBJ2-1, with TRBD2 identical over 9 bases. This CDR3 contains 14 residues. Germline CDR1 is DFQATT and CDR2 is SNEGSKA (reference sequence). The ends lost 6 bases at V and 5 bases at J; junction bases unmatched: 8. This CDR3 reads CSAPLAGTHNEQFF. The CDR3 coding sequence is TGCAGTGCGCCTCTAGCGGGGACCCACAATGAGCAGTTCTTC.

This clonotype was counted only a few times. The chain employs TRBV6-2 or TRBV6-3 and TRBJ1-4; perhaps TRBD1 as D (5 bases). CDR3 size: 16 residues. Germline V gene data show CDR1 as MNHEY and CDR2 as SVGEGT. V was clipped by 0 bases and J by 8 bases, with 16 bases between them. The CDR3 is CASSYSGLTPPEKLFF. CDR3 in DNA: TGTGCCAGCAGTTACTCGGGACTCACCCCCCCAGAAAAACTGTTTTTT.

The sample holds many counts of this clonotype. The chain uses TRBV7-9 and TRBJ2-3; D is possibly TRBD1 (6 bases). Trimming left V 5 bases short and J 14 bases short, with 17 bases between. The CDR3 is 12 amino acids. Looked up from germline, CDR1 is SEHNR and CDR2 is FQNEAQ (reference sequence). CDR3 coding DNA: TGTGCCAGCAGCCTAATGACAGGACCACCGTATTTT. It specifies CASSLMTGPPYF.

There are many counts of this clonotype. The chain uses TRBV7-2 and TRBJ2-4; 9 nucleotides match TRBD1. Germline CDR1 SGHTA, CDR2 FQGNSA. CDR3 length equals 16 residues. Trimming took 4 bases from V and 0 from J; bases not matched to a gene: 4. Written as DNA, the CDR3 is TGTGCCAGCAGCTCAGGACAGGGGATAGCCAAAAACATTCAGTACTTC. This codes for CASSSGQGIAKNIQYF.

This clonotype was seen ten or more times. The chain employs TRBV5-5 and TRBJ2-5; no clear D. The CDR3 has 16 amino acids. Trimming took off 3 bases at V and 0 bases at J, with 15 bases between the two ends. CDR1 is SGHKS and CDR2 is YYEKEE in the germline V gene (reference sequence). CDR3 amino acids: CASSWSNAPYQETQYF. The CDR3 DNA reads TGTGCCAGCAGCTGGTCCAACGCACCATACCAAGAGACCCAGTACTTC.

The table lists this clonotype with a few counts. The chain combines TRBV10-3 with TRBJ1-2; possible D gene TRBD1, 5 bases. The CDR3 consists of 16 residues. Germline-derived CDR1 and CDR2 are ENHRY and SYGVKD. V shed 9 bases and J shed 1 base, with 21 bases lying between them. CDR3 sequence: CAIAPPGGGLNYGYTF. In DNA, the CDR3 is TGTGCCATTGCTCCCCCCGGGGGAGGGCTTAACTATGGCTACACCTTC.